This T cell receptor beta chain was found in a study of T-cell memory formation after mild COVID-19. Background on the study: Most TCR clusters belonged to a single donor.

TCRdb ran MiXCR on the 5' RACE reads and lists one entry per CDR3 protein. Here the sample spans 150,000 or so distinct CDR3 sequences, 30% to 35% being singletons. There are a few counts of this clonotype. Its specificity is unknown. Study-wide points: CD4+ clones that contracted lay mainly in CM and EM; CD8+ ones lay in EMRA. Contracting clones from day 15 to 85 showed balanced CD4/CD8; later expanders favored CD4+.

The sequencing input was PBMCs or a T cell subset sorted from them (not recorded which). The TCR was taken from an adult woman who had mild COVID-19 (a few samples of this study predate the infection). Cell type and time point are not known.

This CDR3 reads CASSLIGDGELFF. The CDR3, as DNA: TGTGCCAGCAGCTTAATAGGGGACGGGGAGCTGTTTTTT. V is TRBV7-3 and J is TRBJ2-2; a possible D gene is TRBD1 (5 bases). Looked up from germline, CDR1 is SGHTA and CDR2 is FQGTGA. There are 13 residues in the CDR3. V was cut by 1 base and J by 7 bases, with 7 bases left in between.